This T cell receptor (beta chain) was sequenced during a study of glioma-infiltrating T cells. CDR1 SNHLY and CDR2 FYNNEI come from the germline V gene. V lost 3 bases, J lost 3 bases, and 8 bases lay in between. This CDR3 is built from 13 residues. This clonotype was seen repeatedly, ten times or more. The iRepertoire nested amplicon-rescue multiplex PCR amplified TCR alpha and beta CDR3s from RNA. TCRdb re-derived calls from the multiplex PCR reads in MiXCR, one entry per CDR3 protein. Of 100,000 to 150,000 distinct CDR3 sequences listed, roughly 25% are singletons. The sequenced sample consisted of glioma tissue, nonneoplastic brain tissue, or PBMCs (not recorded which). This receptor was obtained from a human donor with low-grade glioma or glioblastoma, undergoing nonglioma brain surgery, or in good health (not recorded which). The V gene is TRBV2, the J gene TRBJ1-1; possible D gene TRBD1, 6 bases. The CDR3 region is CASSDRGHTEAFF. CDR3 DNA: TGTGCCAGCAGTGACAGGGGTCACACTGAAGCTTTCTTT.